A single sample gave rise to the 18 T cell receptor beta chains below, sequenced in a study of T cells after yellow fever vaccination. TCRdb used MiXCR to reprocess the 5' RACE reads, holding one entry per CDR3 protein. In the table there are approximately 330,000 distinct CDR3 sequences, about 12% of which are singletons. This specimen consisted of CD4+ T cells sorted from PBMCs, obtained 15 days after the yellow fever booster vaccination. The source is a man between 18 and 29 years old who received the YFV17D yellow fever vaccine.

The chain couples TRBV28 to TRBJ2-7; 8 nucleotides match TRBD1. Germline-derived CDR1 and CDR2 are MDHEN and SYDVKM. The CDR3 has 14 residues. Unmatched junction bases numbered 7, after V lost 5 bases and J lost 4 bases. CDR3 bases: TGTGCCAGCAGTATGGACAGGGAAATTTACGAGCAGTACGTC. Translation gives CASSMDREIYEQYV.

This clonotype showed up just a few times. V is TRBV7-3 and J is TRBJ2-2; 8 bases line up with TRBD1. V dropped 3 bases and J dropped 6; count of bases not matched to a gene: 6. CDR3 length equals 15 residues. Germline V CDR1 and CDR2: SGHTA, FQGTGA. The CDR3: CASSFNQGAAGELFF. In DNA form, the CDR3 reads TGTGCCAGCAGCTTTAATCAGGGGGCGGCCGGGGAGCTGTTTTTT.

The chain couples TRBV28 to TRBJ2-7, with D possibly being TRBD1 (6 bases). The germline V and J ends were trimmed by 3 bases and 4 bases, with 7 bases remaining between them. CDR1 is MDHEN, CDR2 SYDVKM, per germline. The length of the CDR3 is 12 residues. Written as DNA, the CDR3 is TGTGCCAGCAGTTTCCAGGGGTACGAGCAGTACGTC. Its translation: CASSFQGYEQYV.

This clonotype was counted at least ten times. The V and J genes are TRBV29-1 and TRBJ1-2; D remains ambiguous. The length of the CDR3 is 12 residues. Germline CDR1 SQVTM, CDR2 ANQGSEA. V lost 7 bases and J 0 bases, leaving 9 bases between the germline ends. CDR3 nucleotides: TGCAGCGCGAGACACTCTAACTATGGCTACACCTTC. This encodes CSARHSNYGYTF.

J is TRBJ2-3 and V is TRBV20-1, with D perhaps matching TRBD1 (5 bases). The V end was cut by 4 bases, the J end by 3 bases, with 14 bases between. The V gene's germline CDR1 is DFQATT and CDR2 SNEGSKA (reference sequence). This CDR3 spans 14 amino acids. CDR3 sequence: CSAKRQLVTDTQYF. Here the CDR3 DNA reads TGCAGTGCTAAGAGACAGTTGGTAACAGATACGCAGTATTTT.

The table lists this clonotype with a few counts. The V gene is TRBV5-1, the J gene TRBJ1-4; D not resolved. The CDR3 contains 16 residues. Trimming left V 2 bases short and J 3 bases short, with 14 bases between. Germline loops: CDR1 SGHRS, CDR2 YFSETQ. The CDR3 sequence is CASSLASTVSNEKLFF. The CDR3 DNA follows: TGCGCCAGCAGCTTAGCGTCCACGGTTTCTAATGAAAAACTGTTTTTT.

This clonotype has more than one count but fewer than ten. The rearrangement joins TRBV7-9 to TRBJ2-7; weak D call: TRBD1 (6 bases). CDR1 is SEHNR and CDR2 is FQNEAQ in the germline V gene (reference sequence). V was pared by 9 bases and J by 4 bases, with 13 bases between. This CDR3 has 12 amino acids. CDR3 amino acids: CASSGTNYEQYV. The CDR3 DNA reads as TGTGCCAGTTCCGGGACAAATTACGAGCAGTACGTC.

The J gene is TRBJ1-6, the V gene TRBV4-1; D ambiguous. V gave up 0 bases and J gave up 9 bases, with 15 bases separating them. The CDR3 length is 16 residues. Germline CDR1 and CDR2: MGHRA and YSYEKL. CDR3 coding DNA: TGCGCCAGCAGCCAAGAGGAGCCTAAGCGGGGTTCACCCCTCCACTTT. Translated: CASSQEEPKRGSPLHF.

The chain employs TRBV28 and TRBJ2-1; D might be TRBD2 (6 bases). V was trimmed by 4 bases and J by 7 bases, leaving 17 bases between them. Germline-derived CDR1 and CDR2 are MDHEN and SYDVKM. The CDR3 is 15 residues long. In DNA, the CDR3 is TGTGCCAGCAGTTCGGGACTCCCTTTCCATAATGAGCAGTTCTTC. This gives the protein CASSSGLPFHNEQFF.

This chain joins TRBV20-1 and TRBJ1-1; D ambiguous. The V gene lost 4 bases and the J gene lost 1 base, with 10 bases spanning the gap. From germline, CDR1 is DFQATT and CDR2 SNEGSKA (reference sequence). The CDR3 loop spans 13 amino acids. The CDR3, as DNA: TGCAGTGCTACGGCAGGTCAGAACACTGAAGCTTTCTTT. It codes for CSATAGQNTEAFF.

This clonotype was seen only a few times. V gene TRBV4-3 combines with J gene TRBJ1-2; maybe TRBD1 (5 bases). The CDR3 loop spans 15 amino acids. V lost 1 base and J 8 bases, leaving 17 bases between the germline ends. Germline V gives CDR1 LGHNA, CDR2 YSLEER. CDR3 sequence: CASSQGEQGHGGYTF. The CDR3 DNA follows: TGCGCCAGCAGCCAAGGAGAGCAGGGCCATGGCGGCTACACCTTC.

This chain uses TRBV4-2 with TRBJ1-3, with D possibly TRBD1 on 6 matching bases. The V gene's germline CDR1 is LGHNA and CDR2 YNFKEQ. This CDR3 contains 14 residues. The ends were cut back, 3 bases at V and 1 base at J, with 7 bases in the middle. CDR3 region: CASSHRGSGNTIYF. In DNA form, the CDR3 reads TGTGCCAGCAGCCATAGGGGGTCTGGAAACACCATATATTTT.

The rearrangement uses TRBV5-1 and TRBJ1-2; D is possibly TRBD1 (6 bases). Germline V gene sequence: CDR1 SGHRS, CDR2 YFSETQ. V was pared by 4 bases and J by 3 bases, with 13 bases between. The CDR3 length is 14 residues. CDR3 in DNA: TGCGCCAGCAGCCCAGGGGTGGTTTACTATGGCTACACCTTC. Amino acids: CASSPGVVYYGYTF.

This clonotype was counted a few times. The chain employs TRBV4-1 and TRBJ2-5; unclear D gene. The CDR3 extends over 15 amino acids. Trimming stripped 4 bases from V and 2 bases from J, with 14 bases between. Germline V gene data show CDR1 as MGHRA and CDR2 as YSYEKL. Here the CDR3 reads CASSLAEDLQETQYF. For the CDR3, the DNA is TGCGCCAGCAGCCTCGCCGAGGATTTGCAAGAGACCCAGTACTTC.

The chain carries TRBV7-2 and TRBJ1-5, with D perhaps TRBD1 (5 bases). With 2 bases removed from V and 2 bases from J, the gap between germline ends came to 13 bases. Germline CDR1 and CDR2: SGHTA and FQGNSA. The CDR3 consists of 16 residues. CDR3 protein: CASSLRAGHGNQPQHF. As DNA, the CDR3 is TGTGCCAGCAGCTTACGGGCAGGGCATGGCAATCAGCCCCAGCATTTT. Based on the CDR3 plus reference TRBV7-2 and TRBJ1-5, the full variable domain is GAGVSQSPSNKVTEKGKDVELRCDPISGHTALYWYRQSLGQGLEFLIYFQGNSAPDKSGLPSDRFSAERTGGSVSTLTIQRTQQEDSAVYLCASSLRAGHGNQPQHFGDGTRLSIL.

This clonotype has only a few counts. The V call is TRBV2, the J call TRBJ1-5; D remains unclear. Germline-derived CDR1 and CDR2 are SNHLY and FYNNEI. CDR3 size: 13 residues. The V end lost 8 bases, the J end lost 4 bases, and 12 bases lay between the germline ends. CDR3 sequence: CASSLQWNQPQHF. The CDR3 coding sequence is TGTGCCAGCTCCCTGCAGTGGAATCAGCCCCAGCATTTT. Full variable domain (remainder filled in from reference TRBV2 and TRBJ1-5): EPEVTQTPSHQVTQMGQEVILRCVPISNHLYFYWYRQILGQKVEFLVSFYNNEISEKSEIFDDQFSVERPDGSNFTLKIRSTKLEDSAMYFCASSLQWNQPQHFGDGTRLSIL.

This rearrangement joins TRBV20-1 to TRBJ1-5; D gene unclear. The V gene's germline CDR1 is DFQATT and CDR2 SNEGSKA (reference sequence). CDR3 length: 13 amino acids. V dropped 6 bases and J dropped 5 bases, with 14 bases sitting between them. CDR3: CSATHATDQPQHF. The CDR3, as DNA: TGCAGTGCGACCCACGCAACAGATCAGCCCCAGCATTTT.

V usage is TRBV7-2 and J usage is TRBJ2-2; 10 bases are a match to TRBD2. The length of the CDR3 is 17 residues. CDR1 and CDR2 (germline): SGHTA, FQGNSA. V was clipped by 5 bases and J by 3 bases; unmatched bases: 9. The DNA of the CDR3 is TGTGCCAGCAGCACCCGTAGCGGGGGGACCTACACCGGGGAGCTGTTTTTT. It translates to CASSTRSGGTYTGELFF.